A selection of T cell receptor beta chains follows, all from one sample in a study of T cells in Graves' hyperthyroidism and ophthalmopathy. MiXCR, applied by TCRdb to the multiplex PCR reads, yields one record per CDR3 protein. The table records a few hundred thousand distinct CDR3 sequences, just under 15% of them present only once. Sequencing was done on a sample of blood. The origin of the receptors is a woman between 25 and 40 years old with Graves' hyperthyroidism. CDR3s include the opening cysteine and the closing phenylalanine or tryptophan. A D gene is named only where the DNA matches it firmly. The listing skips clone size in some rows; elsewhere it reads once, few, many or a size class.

cdr3_nt: TGCAGCGTTGAAGAGGGCGCGGCAGAGCAGTTCTTC
cdr3_aa: CSVEEGAAEQFF
v_call: TRBV29-1
j_call: TRBJ2-1
clone_size: few
d_call: -

cdr3_nt: TGTGCCAGCAGTGAACCAGGGAGGGGCTACACCTTC
cdr3_aa: CASSEPGRGYTF
v_call: TRBV2
j_call: TRBJ1-2
clone_size: many
d_call: -

cdr3_nt: TGTGCCAGTAGTCATGCCCCGACAGGCCTGATGAACACTGAAGCTTTCTTT
cdr3_aa: CASSHAPTGLMNTEAFF
v_call: TRBV19
j_call: TRBJ1-1
clone_size: once
d_call: -

cdr3_nt: TGTGCCAGCAGCATCCCGACGGGGTCCTACAATGAGCAGTTCTTC
cdr3_aa: CASSIPTGSYNEQFF
v_call: TRBV7-2
j_call: TRBJ2-1
clone_size: -
d_call: -

cdr3_nt: TGTGCCAGCAGCTTGGGGTCGAACACCGGGGAGCTGTTTTTT
cdr3_aa: CASSLGSNTGELFF
v_call: TRBV5-5
j_call: TRBJ2-2
clone_size: many
d_call: -

cdr3_nt: TGTGCCAGCAGCTCCAGGACAGGGGGTGGGAGCACTGAAGCTTTCTTT
cdr3_aa: CASSSRTGGGSTEAFF
v_call: TRBV7-9
j_call: TRBJ1-1
clone_size: -
d_call: TRBD1

cdr3_nt: TGTGCCAGCAGTTTTTATTCGAGGGGTCCGGGTCAGCCCCAGCATTTT
cdr3_aa: CASSFYSRGPGQPQHF
v_call: TRBV28
j_call: TRBJ1-5
clone_size: few
d_call: -

cdr3_nt: TGTGCCAGCAGCTTTCTAAATGAGCAGTTCTTC
cdr3_aa: CASSFLNEQFF
v_call: TRBV27
j_call: TRBJ2-1
clone_size: many
d_call: -

cdr3_nt: TGTGCCAGCAGCGCATCACAGCACCCTGGGGAAAAACTGTTTTTT
cdr3_aa: CASSASQHPGEKLFF
v_call: TRBV7-2
j_call: TRBJ1-4
clone_size: many
d_call: -

cdr3_nt: TGTGCCAGCAGTTTAACCAGCTGGAACACTGAAGCTTTCTTT
cdr3_aa: CASSLTSWNTEAFF
v_call: TRBV27
j_call: TRBJ1-1
clone_size: many
d_call: -

cdr3_nt: TGCAGTGCTAGAGTTCAGGAGGCTTTGAACACTGAAGCTTTCTTT
cdr3_aa: CSARVQEALNTEAFF
v_call: TRBV20-1
j_call: TRBJ1-1
clone_size: many
d_call: -

cdr3_nt: TGCAGTGCTAGGACCGGGACTAGCGGGACCAGCTCCTACAATGAGCAGTTCTTC
cdr3_aa: CSARTGTSGTSSYNEQFF
v_call: TRBV20-1
j_call: TRBJ2-1
clone_size: many
d_call: TRBD2

cdr3_nt: TGCAGTGCTAGAGATGTGGCGACAGGGCGAACCTACGAGCAGTACTTC
cdr3_aa: CSARDVATGRTYEQYF
v_call: TRBV20-1
j_call: TRBJ2-7
clone_size: -
d_call: TRBD1

cdr3_nt: TGTGCCAGCAGTTCTCAGCGGGAGGGCGTCGAGCAGTACTTC
cdr3_aa: CASSSQREGVEQYF
v_call: TRBV28
j_call: TRBJ2-7
clone_size: few
d_call: TRBD2

cdr3_nt: TGTGCCAGCAGCCTGGACACACAGTACGGGCAGTACTTC
cdr3_aa: CASSLDTQYGQYF
v_call: TRBV5-6
j_call: TRBJ2-7
clone_size: -
d_call: -

cdr3_nt: TGTGCCAGCAGCCCCAAAAGGGGCGGGAGGGTCACAGATACGCAGTATTTT
cdr3_aa: CASSPKRGGRVTDTQYF
v_call: TRBV11-1
j_call: TRBJ2-3
clone_size: many
d_call: TRBD2

cdr3_nt: TGCAGTGCGGACGACAGGGCGAGCAATCAGCCCCAGCATTTT
cdr3_aa: CSADDRASNQPQHF
v_call: TRBV20-1
j_call: TRBJ1-5
clone_size: many
d_call: TRBD1

cdr3_nt: TGTGCCAGCAGCCAAGAGGGCAGTGAAGCTTTCTTT
cdr3_aa: CASSQEGSEAFF
v_call: TRBV3-1
j_call: TRBJ1-1
clone_size: many
d_call: -

cdr3_nt: TGTGCCAGCAGCTTTCAGAACACCGGGGAGCTGTTTTTT
cdr3_aa: CASSFQNTGELFF
v_call: TRBV11-2
j_call: TRBJ2-2
clone_size: many
d_call: -

cdr3_nt: TGTGCCAGCAGGTACCGTAGCACAGATACGCAGTATTTT
cdr3_aa: CASRYRSTDTQYF
v_call: TRBV3-1
j_call: TRBJ2-3
clone_size: few
d_call: -

cdr3_nt: TGTGCCAGCAACGTCCCACCTTATGAGTGGCAGTACTTC
cdr3_aa: CASNVPPYEWQYF
v_call: TRBV28
j_call: TRBJ2-7
clone_size: -
d_call: -

cdr3_nt: TGTGCCAGCAGCGGGTACACCACCGGGGAGCTGTTTTTT
cdr3_aa: CASSGYTTGELFF
v_call: TRBV7-2
j_call: TRBJ2-2
clone_size: many
d_call: -

cdr3_nt: TGTGCCAGCAGCACGGGGTCTCTAGCGGGCTACACCTTC
cdr3_aa: CASSTGSLAGYTF
v_call: TRBV13
j_call: TRBJ1-2
clone_size: few
d_call: -

cdr3_nt: TGTGCCAGCAGTTTAAGGGGAGGGAGGATGGACACTGAAGCTTTCTTT
cdr3_aa: CASSLRGGRMDTEAFF
v_call: TRBV6-5
j_call: TRBJ1-1
clone_size: few
d_call: -

cdr3_nt: TGTGCCAGCAGCCGTGGAAGGAACACTGAAGCTTTCTTT
cdr3_aa: CASSRGRNTEAFF
v_call: TRBV7-3
j_call: TRBJ1-1
clone_size: many
d_call: -

cdr3_nt: TGTGCCAGTACCCGGTCGGGGTACAATGAGCAGTTCTTC
cdr3_aa: CASTRSGYNEQFF
v_call: TRBV19
j_call: TRBJ2-1
clone_size: -
d_call: -

cdr3_nt: TGTGCCAGCAGTTTAGGAACCGGGACAGGGCATTACGAGCAGTACTTC
cdr3_aa: CASSLGTGTGHYEQYF
v_call: TRBV28
j_call: TRBJ2-7
clone_size: few
d_call: TRBD1

cdr3_nt: TGTGCCAGCTCACCAGTAGCCGGCGGGAGGGCCGAAGTTGAGCAGTACTTC
cdr3_aa: CASSPVAGGRAEVEQYF
v_call: TRBV18
j_call: TRBJ2-7
clone_size: many
d_call: TRBD2

cdr3_nt: TGTGCCAGCAGCTTAGTGTCGGGGAGCGTCAACAACGAGCAGTACTTC
cdr3_aa: CASSLVSGSVNNEQYF
v_call: TRBV13
j_call: TRBJ2-7
clone_size: many
d_call: -

cdr3_nt: TGTGCCAGCAGCCAACACCAGAACTATGGCTACACCTTC
cdr3_aa: CASSQHQNYGYTF
v_call: TRBV14
j_call: TRBJ1-2
clone_size: many
d_call: -

cdr3_nt: TGTGCCAGCAGCTCCAGCGGGAGTGAGCAGTTCTTC
cdr3_aa: CASSSSGSEQFF
v_call: TRBV7-9
j_call: TRBJ2-1
clone_size: many
d_call: TRBD2

cdr3_nt: TGCAGTGCCCTGAAGGGGTCCTACGAGCAGTACTTC
cdr3_aa: CSALKGSYEQYF
v_call: TRBV20-1
j_call: TRBJ2-7
clone_size: few
d_call: -

cdr3_nt: TGTGCCTGGGACAGGGCCTTCTTCTATGGCTACACCTTC
cdr3_aa: CAWDRAFFYGYTF
v_call: TRBV30
j_call: TRBJ1-2
clone_size: -
d_call: TRBD1

cdr3_nt: TGTGCCAGCAGCCAACAGCCTAGCGGGAGTGGGGAGACCCAGTACTTC
cdr3_aa: CASSQQPSGSGETQYF
v_call: TRBV3-1
j_call: TRBJ2-5
clone_size: many
d_call: TRBD2

cdr3_nt: TGCGCCAGCAGCCAAGTAGGGAGGGGGCGACAGCCCCAGCATTTT
cdr3_aa: CASSQVGRGRQPQHF
v_call: TRBV4-1
j_call: TRBJ1-5
clone_size: -
d_call: TRBD1

cdr3_nt: TGTGCCAGCAGATCGGACAGGGGGCCTAAGGAGACCCAGTACTTC
cdr3_aa: CASRSDRGPKETQYF
v_call: TRBV6-1
j_call: TRBJ2-5
clone_size: -
d_call: TRBD1

cdr3_nt: TGTGCCAGCAGTTTATCAGAGGACTTAAGAGAAACTGAAGCTTTCTTT
cdr3_aa: CASSLSEDLRETEAFF
v_call: TRBV27
j_call: TRBJ1-1
clone_size: few
d_call: -

cdr3_nt: TGCAGTGCTAACCAGCTAGCGACACACAATGAGCAGTTCTTC
cdr3_aa: CSANQLATHNEQFF
v_call: TRBV20-1
j_call: TRBJ2-1
clone_size: -
d_call: -

cdr3_nt: TGTGCCAGCAGCTTCGGACTGGCTGAGCAGTTCTTC
cdr3_aa: CASSFGLAEQFF
v_call: TRBV28
j_call: TRBJ2-1
clone_size: many
d_call: -

cdr3_nt: TGTGCCACCAGCAGAGATCGGACTAACTATGGCTACACCTTC
cdr3_aa: CATSRDRTNYGYTF
v_call: TRBV15
j_call: TRBJ1-2
clone_size: -
d_call: -

cdr3_nt: TGCAGTGCTAGTCGGGCAACCATCGACGGGACCCAGTACTTC
cdr3_aa: CSASRATIDGTQYF
v_call: TRBV20-1
j_call: TRBJ2-5
clone_size: many
d_call: -

cdr3_nt: TGTGCCAGCAGTGTCCGGGCCCCCTGGGAGCAGCCCCAGCATTTT
cdr3_aa: CASSVRAPWEQPQHF
v_call: TRBV2
j_call: TRBJ1-5
clone_size: many
d_call: -